There are many counts of the clone carrying this T cell receptor beta chain. As yet, its antigen is unknown. Amplification of TCR beta CDR3 regions used RNA as the template. An initial round of RT-PCR targeting the TCR CDR3 relied on the HTBI primer set. TCRdb fed the multiplex PCR reads into MiXCR, producing one record per CDR3 protein. The sample lists 370,000 or so distinct CDR3 sequences, 15% to 19% occurring once. The CDR3 has 16 amino acids. V lost 11 bases, J lost 5 bases, and 15 bases stayed unmatched. The germline V gene encodes CDR1 SEHNR and CDR2 FQNEAQ (reference sequence). These data come from a study of T cells in Graves' hyperthyroidism and ophthalmopathy. Across the whole study: Peripheral blood specimens were obtained at initial diagnosis, prior to any treatment.

General study results and limits: In simple terms, a model built on 13 V-J features told ophthalmopathy apart from stable hyperthyroidism.

Initially, at the first diagnosis of hyperthyroidism and before any ophthalmopathy symptoms, blood was sampled. The PBMCs were taken from around 9.1 ml of fresh peripheral blood. This rearrangement joins TRBV7-9 to TRBJ2-5, with 12 bases that match TRBD2. The sample comprised blood. This clonotype was obtained from a young woman with Graves' hyperthyroidism that later progressed to Graves' ophthalmopathy. This CDR3 is CAQGRLAGGPVETQYF. Here the CDR3 DNA reads TGTGCCCAGGGTCGGCTAGCGGGAGGGCCTGTGGAGACCCAGTACTTC.